What follows are 27 T cell receptor beta chains derived from one specimen sequenced in a study of T-cell memory formation after mild COVID-19. TCRdb processed the 5' RACE reads anew with MiXCR; each CDR3 protein has one entry. The sample carries fewer than 150,000 distinct CDR3 sequences, around 14% recorded once. Material: PBMCs or a T cell subset sorted from them (not recorded which). These receptors originate from an adult woman who had mild COVID-19 (a few samples of this study predate the infection). Cell type and time point are not known.

The chain combines TRBV3-1 with TRBJ2-7; D might be TRBD2 (5 bases). The ends were cut back, 3 bases at V and 2 bases at J, with 14 bases in the middle. This CDR3 comprises 15 residues. CDR1 and CDR2 (germline): LGHDT, YNNKEL (reference sequence). CDR3 coding DNA: TGTGCCAGCAGCCACTCCTGGGAGCCACCCTACGAGCAGTACTTC. Its protein is CASSHSWEPPYEQYF.

The chain has TRBV6-5 and TRBJ2-3, with 12 positions matching TRBD1. Germline V gives CDR1 MNHEY, CDR2 SVGAGI. The J segment lost 5 bases and the V segment lost 5 bases, leaving 8 bases of the junction unmatched. CDR3 length equals 16 residues. The CDR3 nucleotides read TGTGCCAGCAGTCCTTGGGGACAGGGGGCGGAAGATACGCAGTATTTT. This encodes CASSPWGQGAEDTQYF.

This clonotype was recorded a few times. V and J are TRBV7-9 and TRBJ2-5, with D possibly matching TRBD2 (5 bases). The CDR3 is made up of 12 amino acids. Germline CDR1 and CDR2: SEHNR and FQNEAQ (reference sequence). Trimming took 11 bases from V and 3 from J, leaving 13 bases between them. The CDR3 loop is CAGRSGEETQYF. CDR3 sequence (DNA): TGTGCCGGCCGATCCGGGGAAGAGACCCAGTACTTC.

This clonotype was seen repeatedly, ten times or more. V is TRBV7-3 and J is TRBJ2-7; tentative D call: TRBD1 (5 bases). The V end was cut by 6 bases, the J end by 0 bases, with 9 bases between. CDR1 is SGHTA and CDR2 is FQGTGA in the germline V gene. CDR3 length equals 13 residues. As DNA, the CDR3 is TGTGCCAGCAGTCCGGACAACTCCTACGAGCAGTACTTC. Its translation: CASSPDNSYEQYF.

The CDR3 DNA follows: TGCGCCAGCGGGGAAGGGGGGTCCATGAACACTGAAGCTTTCTTT. It is translated as CASGEGGSMNTEAFF. The chain combines TRBV10-2 with TRBJ1-1; perhaps TRBD1 as D (6 bases). The ends were cut back, 8 bases at V and 0 bases at J, with 16 bases in the middle. Germline V gene sequence: CDR1 WSHSY, CDR2 SAAADI. This CDR3 is built from 15 residues.

This rearrangement joins TRBV24-1 to TRBJ2-3; D ambiguous. CDR1 KGHDR and CDR2 SFDVKD come from the germline V gene. This CDR3 comprises 15 residues. V gave up 3 bases and J gave up 1 base, with 10 bases separating them. CDR3 loop: CATSDPHHGTDTQYF. CDR3 in DNA: TGTGCCACCAGTGATCCTCACCACGGCACAGATACGCAGTATTTT.

This chain connects TRBV24-1 to TRBJ1-2, with a possible D match to TRBD1 (5 bases). Trimming cost V 0 bases and J 6 bases, with 10 bases left between them. CDR1 and CDR2 from the germline V gene are KGHDR and SFDVKD. The CDR3 runs to 14 residues. CDR3 nucleotide sequence: TGTGCCACCAGTGATTTGTCCAGGGAGGATGGCTACACCTTC. This gives the protein CATSDLSREDGYTF.

The chain carries TRBV12-3 or TRBV12-4 and TRBJ2-3; the match to TRBD2 covers 10 bases. This CDR3 is built from 14 residues. The V and J ends lost 8 bases and 3 bases, in that order; junction bases with no gene match: 5. As DNA, the CDR3 is TGTGCCAGCTCCGGGACTAGCGAAACAGATACGCAGTATTTT. Translated, it gives CASSGTSETDTQYF.

This clonotype was seen more than once but under ten times. The chain uses TRBV9 and TRBJ2-5; D unresolved. V gave up 0 bases and J gave up 1 base, with 10 bases separating them. This CDR3 has 15 amino acids. Per germline, CDR1 SGDLS and CDR2 YYNGEE. CDR3 sequence: CASSVGWGIQETQYF. The DNA for the CDR3 is TGTGCCAGCAGCGTAGGGTGGGGAATCCAAGAGACCCAGTACTTC.

This clonotype was seen a few times. The chain links TRBV5-1 to TRBJ2-7; D possibly uses TRBD1 or TRBD2 (5 bases each). Germline CDR1 and CDR2: SGHRS and YFSETQ. The V gene lost 3 bases and the J gene lost 2 bases, with 12 bases spanning the gap. CDR3 size: 14 residues. The CDR3 DNA follows: TGCGCCAGCAGCTCCGGGGACGGCGCCTACGAGCAGTACTTC. Translated: CASSSGDGAYEQYF.

This clonotype was picked up a small number of times. The chain has TRBV2 and TRBJ2-5, with 10 bases aligning to TRBD1. The CDR3 loop spans 16 amino acids. J lost 5 bases, V lost 4 bases, and 10 bases had no gene match. CDR1 SNHLY and CDR2 FYNNEI come from the germline V gene. The CDR3 is CASSVGTGVLWETQYF. The CDR3, as DNA: TGTGCCAGCAGTGTTGGGACAGGGGTATTGTGGGAGACCCAGTACTTC.

The chain has TRBV20-1 and TRBJ2-1; a weak D match, TRBD1 (6 bases). The CDR3 loop spans 13 amino acids. The V gene lost 2 bases and the J gene lost 8 bases, with 13 bases spanning the gap. Germline lookup yields CDR1 DFQATT and CDR2 SNEGSKA (reference sequence). CDR3 DNA sequence: TGCAGTGCTAGACAGCAGGGGCGCGATGAGCAGTTCTTC. It is translated as CSARQQGRDEQFF.

This clonotype appeared a few times. This chain's CDR3 is CATRTDYLNTEAFF. DNA of the CDR3: TGTGCCACCCGGACAGACTATCTGAACACTGAAGCTTTCTTT. V and J are TRBV7-9 and TRBJ1-1, with a possible D match to TRBD1 (6 bases). Trimming removed 10 bases at V and 0 bases at J, with 15 bases between. The germline gives CDR1 SEHNR, CDR2 FQNEAQ (reference sequence). There are 14 residues in the CDR3.

The chain's CDR3 is CASSLTGFTEAFF. The CDR3, as DNA: TGTGCCAGCAGCCTAACAGGGTTCACTGAAGCTTTCTTT. The chain carries TRBV7-2 and TRBJ1-1, with D maybe TRBD1 (6 bases). V was shortened by 5 bases and J by 4 bases, with 11 bases between the two germline ends. This CDR3 is built from 13 residues. Germline CDR1 reads SGHTA; CDR2 reads FQGNSA.

This clonotype turned up a few times. This sequence joins TRBV19 and TRBJ2-2; D is possibly TRBD2 (5 bases). The germline V gene encodes CDR1 LNHDA and CDR2 SQIVND (reference sequence). V lost 3 bases, J lost 4 bases, and 12 bases lay in between. The CDR3 loop spans 15 amino acids. CDR3 DNA: TGTGCCAGTAGTATGCGGTATGGGAGCACCGGGGAGCTGTTTTTT. This gives the protein CASSMRYGSTGELFF.

This chain uses TRBV6-5 with TRBJ2-1; perhaps TRBD1 as D (5 bases). The CDR3 is made up of 12 amino acids. Germline V gene lookup returns CDR1 MNHEY and CDR2 SVGAGI. The germline V and J ends were trimmed by 6 bases and 4 bases, with 7 bases remaining between them. The CDR3 DNA reads TGTGCCAGCAGGACAGCTTACAATGAGCAGTTCTTC. Residues: CASRTAYNEQFF.

The CDR3 DNA follows: TGCGCCAGCAGCTTGGCTATGACTAGCGGGCCCGCAGATACGCAGTATTTT. Translation: CASSLAMTSGPADTQYF. This chain links TRBV5-1 with TRBJ2-3; 10 nucleotides agree with TRBD2. This CDR3 has 17 amino acids. Per the germline V gene, CDR1 is SGHRS and CDR2 is YFSETQ. Trimming removed 0 bases from V and 4 bases from J; junction bases left unmatched: 8. Using reference TRBV5-1 and TRBJ2-3 for the parts outside the CDR3, the full variable domain is KAGVTQTPRYLIKTRGQQVTLSCSPISGHRSVSWYQQTPGQGLQFLFEYFSETQRNKGNFPGRFSGRQFSNSRSEMNVSTLELGDSALYLCASSLAMTSGPADTQYFGPGTRLTVL.

This clonotype has just a few counts. The chain has TRBV15 and TRBJ2-1, with 7 bases fitting TRBD2. J gave up 8 bases and V 0 bases, and 7 bases lay outside the gene matches. Germline CDR1 is LNHNV and CDR2 is YYDKDF (reference sequence). CDR3 length equals 15 residues. CDR3 protein: CATSRDLDGRHEQFF. The CDR3 nucleotides read TGTGCCACCAGCAGAGATCTCGACGGGAGGCATGAGCAGTTCTTC.

The CDR3 DNA reads as TGTGCCAGCAGTCCATCCCCAGCGGGGAGCACAGATACGCAGTATTTT. It specifies CASSPSPAGSTDTQYF. The J gene is TRBJ2-3, the V gene TRBV2, with TRBD2 matching over 7 bases. V shed 5 bases, J shed 0 bases, and the junction held 8 bases outside the gene matches. The CDR3 contains 16 residues. Germline V gives CDR1 SNHLY, CDR2 FYNNEI.

This clonotype was counted between two and nine times. This chain links TRBV29-1 with TRBJ1-1; D remains unclear. Germline CDR1 reads SQVTM; CDR2 reads ANQGSEA. V lost 6 bases to trimming and J lost 4 bases, with 6 bases between them. CDR3 length: 10 residues. CDR3 nucleotides: TGCAGCGTACATAGCACTGAAGCTTTCTTT. Its protein is CSVHSTEAFF.

The genes are TRBV4-1 and TRBJ2-7, with 10 nucleotides matching TRBD2. Germline V lookup: CDR1 MGHRA, CDR2 YSYEKL. With 0 bases clipped from V and 3 bases from J, the junction kept 2 bases outside the gene matches. The CDR3 runs to 15 residues. CDR3 DNA: TGCGCCAGCAGCCAAGAGGGACTAGCGAACTACGAGCAGTACTTC. Residues: CASSQEGLANYEQYF.

This clonotype was seen many times. The V and J genes are TRBV5-1 and TRBJ1-5; unclear D gene. This CDR3 region has 17 residues. Germline loops: CDR1 SGHRS, CDR2 YFSETQ. V shed 1 base and J shed 4 bases, with 18 bases lying between them. The CDR3 nucleotides read TGCGCCAGCAGCTTGCAAACCCAGTGGAGGATAAATCAGCCCCAGCATTTT. Translating gives CASSLQTQWRINQPQHF.

This clonotype was detected a few times. The genes are TRBV7-8 and TRBJ1-2; D is perhaps TRBD1 (5 bases). Looked up from germline, CDR1 is SGHVS and CDR2 is FQNEAQ. The CDR3 spans 14 residues. V gave up 3 bases and J gave up 2 bases, with 10 bases separating them. Here the CDR3 reads CASSLGLGNYGYTF. The CDR3 DNA sequence: TGTGCCAGCAGCTTGGGACTTGGAAACTATGGCTACACCTTC.

This clonotype came up a few times. The chain has TRBV12-3 or TRBV12-4 and TRBJ2-3; TRBD2 agrees at 14 bases. The CDR3 loop spans 18 amino acids. With V trimmed by 5 bases and J by 8 bases, 15 bases remained unmatched. CDR3 loop: CASSGLAGGGRFSSTQYF. In nucleotides, the CDR3 is TGTGCCAGCAGTGGACTAGCGGGAGGAGGCCGATTCAGTAGTACGCAGTATTTT.

The chain uses TRBV7-9 and TRBJ2-7; no clear D. The CDR3 consists of 13 residues. Germline CDR1 reads SEHNR; CDR2 reads FQNEAQ (reference sequence). Trimming shortened V by 3 bases and J by 0 bases, and 6 bases separated the two germline ends. The chain's CDR3 is CASSFESSYEQYF. The DNA of the CDR3 is TGTGCCAGCAGCTTCGAAAGCTCCTACGAGCAGTACTTC.

The gene calls are TRBV12-5 and TRBJ2-3; 8 bases agree with TRBD1. V lost 5 bases to trimming and J lost 2 bases; unmatched junction nucleotides: 21. This CDR3 spans 20 amino acids. Germline V CDR1 and CDR2: LGHNT, FRNRAP. CDR3 protein: CASGPRGRGLNVGDTDTQYF. The CDR3 DNA reads as TGTGCTAGTGGTCCCCGGGGCAGGGGGCTAAACGTAGGGGACACAGATACGCAGTATTTT.

V gene TRBV12-3 or TRBV12-4 combines with J gene TRBJ1-2; D is uncertain. This CDR3 is built from 14 residues. V was cut by 2 bases and J by 4 bases, with 11 bases left in between. The CDR3 nucleotides are TGTGCCAGCAGTTTAAGCGCTCAAGGCTATGGCTACACCTTC. Translating gives CASSLSAQGYGYTF.